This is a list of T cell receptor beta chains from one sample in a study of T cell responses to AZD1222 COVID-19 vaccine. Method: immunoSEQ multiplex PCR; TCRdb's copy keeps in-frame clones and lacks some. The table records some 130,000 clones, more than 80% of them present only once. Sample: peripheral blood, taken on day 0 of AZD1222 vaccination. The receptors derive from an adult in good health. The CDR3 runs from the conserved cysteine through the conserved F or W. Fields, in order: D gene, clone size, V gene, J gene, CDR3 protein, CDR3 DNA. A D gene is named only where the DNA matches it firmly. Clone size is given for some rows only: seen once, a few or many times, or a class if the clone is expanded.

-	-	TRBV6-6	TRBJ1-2	CASSVGDYGYTF	TGTGCCAGCAGTGTGGGGGACTATGGCTACACCTTC
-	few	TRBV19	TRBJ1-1	CASSYLPKGNTEAFF	TGTGCCAGTAGTTACCTACCTAAGGGGAACACTGAAGCTTTCTTT
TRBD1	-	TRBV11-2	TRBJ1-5	CASSPDRVQNQPQHF	TGTGCCAGCAGCCCGGACAGGGTCCAAAATCAGCCCCAGCATTTT
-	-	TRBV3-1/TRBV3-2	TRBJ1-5	CASSGYQPQHF	TGTGCCAGCAGTGGGTATCAGCCCCAGCATTTT
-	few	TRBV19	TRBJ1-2	CASSRRIPRGYTF	TGTGCCAGTTCGCGGCGCATCCCGCGAGGCTACACCTTC
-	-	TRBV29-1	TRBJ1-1	CSGERGMNTEAFF	TGCAGCGGGGAGCGGGGAATGAACACTGAAGCTTTCTTT
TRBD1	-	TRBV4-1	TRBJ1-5	CASSFYTGDNQPQHF	TGCGCCAGCAGCTTCTACACAGGGGACAATCAGCCCCAGCATTTT
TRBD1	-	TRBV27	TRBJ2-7	CASSNDRGVRYEQYF	TGTGCCAGCAGTAACGACAGGGGCGTAAGATACGAGCAGTACTTC
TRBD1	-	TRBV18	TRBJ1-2	CASSPSGQGDGYTF	TGTGCCAGCTCACCCTCGGGACAGGGGGATGGCTACACCTTC
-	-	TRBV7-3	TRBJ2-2	CASSLWAETPGELFF	TGTGCCAGCAGCTTATGGGCAGAAACCCCCGGGGAGCTGTTTTTT
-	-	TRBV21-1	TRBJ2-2	CASSKATEPGELFF	TGTGCCAGCAGCAAAGCTACGGAACCCGGGGAGCTGTTTTTT